This T cell receptor beta chain was sequenced during a study of T cells in Graves' hyperthyroidism and ophthalmopathy. Overall study findings and caveats: Most thyroid clonotypes expanded above 0.001 appeared in blood too.

This clonotype was observed many times. Its antigen is currently unknown. RNA transcripts gave rise to amplified TCR beta CDR3 regions. First-round RT-PCR with HTBI primers amplified the TCR CDR3 region. Via MiXCR, TCRdb re-called the multiplex PCR reads, giving one row per CDR3 protein. The sample lists 150,000 or so distinct CDR3 sequences, roughly a fifth seen once, with around 70% in the top ten. The length of the CDR3 is 13 residues. V lost 8 bases and J lost 4, with 14 bases in between. Germline assignment: CDR1 SNHLY and CDR2 FYNNEI. Orbital computed tomography and thyroid ultrasound, together with serum TRAb and thyroxine and clinical symptoms, were used for diagnoses. This sample holds PBMCs from 8.5 to 10 ml fresh peripheral blood.

This sequence was found in a woman between 45 and 60 years old with Graves' hyperthyroidism that later progressed to Graves' ophthalmopathy. Sequencing was performed on blood. The rearrangement joins TRBV2 to TRBJ1-1; D might be TRBD1 (6 bases). The CDR3 DNA reads as TGTGCCAGCGGGGGGACAAGGGGCACTGAAGCTTTCTTT. This encodes CASGGTRGTEAFF.